Reported below is one T cell receptor beta chain. The data are from a study of regulatory T cells in long-lasting Graves disease. Germline CDR1 is MDHEN and CDR2 is SYDVKM. CDR3 length: 14 amino acids. Trimming removed 9 bases from V and 2 bases from J, with 16 bases in between. The time point is: newly diagnosed GD, antithyroid drugs for less than 3 months. PBMC RNA was the source of the TCR library. Combining iRepertoire HTBI primers with Arm-PCR of CDR3 regions, the authors built TCR beta libraries. From the multiplex PCR reads, TCRdb called clonotypes with MiXCR, one entry per CDR3 protein. Of roughly 360,000 distinct CDR3 sequences in the sample, over 9.5% are singletons; the top ten hold approximately 19%. These data are also associated with another study on T cells in Graves' hyperthyroidism and ophthalmopathy.

This TCR was recovered from a young woman with Graves disease. The specimen was peripheral blood mononuclear cells (PBMCs), collected at new diagnosis, from a patient treated with antithyroid drugs. This sequence joins TRBV28 and TRBJ2-5; D might be TRBD1 (6 bases). The CDR3 nucleotides read TGTGCCAGTAAATCAGGGGCGATTCAAGAGACCCAGTACTTC. It translates to CASKSGAIQETQYF.